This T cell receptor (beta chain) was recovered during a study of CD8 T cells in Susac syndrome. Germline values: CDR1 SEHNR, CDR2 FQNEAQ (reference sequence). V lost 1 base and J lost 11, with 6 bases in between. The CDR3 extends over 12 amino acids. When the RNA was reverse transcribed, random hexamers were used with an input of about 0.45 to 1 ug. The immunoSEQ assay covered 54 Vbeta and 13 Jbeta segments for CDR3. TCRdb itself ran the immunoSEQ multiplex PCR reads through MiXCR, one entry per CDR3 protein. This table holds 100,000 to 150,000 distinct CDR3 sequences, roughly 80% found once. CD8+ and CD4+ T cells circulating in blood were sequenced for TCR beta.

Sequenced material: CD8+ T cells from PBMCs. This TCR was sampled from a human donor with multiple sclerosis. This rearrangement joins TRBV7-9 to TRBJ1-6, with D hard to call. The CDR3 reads CASSLGGAPLHF. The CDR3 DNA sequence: TGTGCCAGCAGCTTAGGAGGCGCACCCCTCCACTTT.